Presented here are 10 T cell receptor beta chains from one specimen sequenced in a study of CD8+CD57+ T cells in acquired aplastic anemia. Selection for sequencing was limited to patients who had shown CD8+CD57+ cell expansion by flow cytometry. Genomic DNA was employed as the template in profiling TCR beta VDJ and CDR3. From the reads, TCRdb called clonotypes with MiXCR, one entry per CDR3 protein. The table records about 95,000 distinct CDR3 sequences, around 62% of them present only once. The specimen sequenced was sorted CD4+, CD8+, or CD8+CD57+ T cells (not recorded which) from PBMCs. The source is a human donor with aplastic anemia.

This chain links TRBV7-2 with TRBJ2-5, with 10 bases that match TRBD2. The CDR3 has 14 residues. V lost 8 bases, J lost 3 bases, and 6 bases stayed unmatched. CDR1 is SGHTA and CDR2 is FQGNSA in the germline V gene. In DNA form, the CDR3 reads TGTGCCAGCTCGGAACTAGCGGGGAAAGAGACCCAGTACTTC. This codes for CASSELAGKETQYF.

The V and J genes are TRBV2 and TRBJ2-1; TRBD2 might be the D (5 bases). The germline CDR1 and CDR2 sequences are SNHLY and FYNNEI. The CDR3 spans 15 residues. V was pared by 5 bases and J by 7 bases, with 18 bases between. CDR3: CASSISLGVGNEQFF. The CDR3 DNA follows: TGTGCCAGCAGTATCAGTCTCGGGGTGGGTAATGAGCAGTTCTTC.

By its share, this clonotype is large. The rearrangement joins TRBV20-1 to TRBJ2-1, with D possibly being TRBD1 or TRBD2 (5 bases each). CDR3 size: 15 residues. Trimming took 2 bases from V and 6 from J, leaving 17 bases between them. Germline-derived CDR1 and CDR2 are DFQATT and SNEGSKA (reference sequence). The CDR3 sequence is CSARNRETDFNEQFF. In DNA form, the CDR3 reads TGCAGTGCTAGAAATAGGGAGACAGACTTCAATGAGCAGTTCTTC.

The chain carries TRBV10-1 and TRBJ2-7; 16 bases align to TRBD2. Germline CDR1 WNHNN, CDR2 SYGVQD (reference sequence). The V gene end was trimmed by 6 bases and the J gene end by 3 bases; junction bases not matched to a gene: 8. The CDR3 runs to 17 residues. CDR3 region: CASSLGLAGGPHYEQYF. The CDR3 nucleotides read TGCGCCAGCAGCTTGGGACTAGCGGGAGGGCCGCACTACGAGCAGTACTTC.

The genes are TRBV7-9 and TRBJ1-2, with TRBD1 as a possible D gene (6 bases). The germline V gene has CDR1 SEHNR and CDR2 FQNEAQ (reference sequence). Trimming stripped 1 base from V and 6 bases from J, with 9 bases between. The CDR3 consists of 13 residues. CDR3 protein: CASSLGRGDGYTF. The CDR3, as DNA: TGTGCCAGCAGCTTAGGCAGGGGCGATGGCTACACCTTC.

This clonotype was detected once. V usage is TRBV5-6 and J usage is TRBJ1-2; D not certain. CDR1 is SGHDT, CDR2 YYEEEE, per germline. The CDR3 length is 16 residues. Trimming took off 1 base at V and 0 bases at J, with 13 bases between the two ends. The CDR3 nucleotides read TGTGCCAGCAGCTTGCGGCGGATGGGTCCTAACTATGGCTACACCTTC. Protein sequence: CASSLRRMGPNYGYTF.

The chain combines TRBV25-1 with TRBJ1-1; 7 bases match TRBD1. CDR3 length: 15 residues. V lost 6 bases and J lost 1; bases outside the gene matches: 8. CDR1 and CDR2 (germline): MGHDK, SYGVNS. The CDR3 bases are TGTGCCAGCAGGACCGCAGGGGGGGGGAACACTGAAGCTTTCTTT. Translated: CASRTAGGGNTEAFF.

The rearrangement uses TRBV7-9 and TRBJ1-2; unclear D gene. Per the germline V gene, CDR1 is SEHNR and CDR2 is FQNEAQ (reference sequence). The CDR3 is 13 residues long. V was cut by 5 bases and J by 4 bases, with 11 bases left in between. CDR3 protein: CASSQGIFYGYTF. The CDR3 region has the DNA TGTGCCAGCAGCCAAGGGATTTTCTATGGCTACACCTTC. The whole variable domain, filled in from reference TRBV7-9 and TRBJ1-2, reads DTGVSQNPRHKITKRGQNVTFRCDPISEHNRLYWYRQTLGQGPEFLTYFQNEAQLEKSRLLSDRFSAERPKGSFSTLEIQRTEQGDSAMYLCASSQGIFYGYTFGSGTRLTVV.

The genes are TRBV2 and TRBJ1-5; D may be TRBD1 (5 bases). The V end was cut by 4 bases, the J end by 4 bases, with 17 bases between. This CDR3 has 16 residues. Germline V lookup: CDR1 SNHLY, CDR2 FYNNEI. CDR3 DNA: TGTGCCAGCAGTGCGATGCGGACATCAGGGAATCAGCCCCAGCATTTT. It translates to CASSAMRTSGNQPQHF.

The J gene is TRBJ1-2, the V gene TRBV25-1; 7 positions match TRBD1. The J segment lost 1 base and the V segment lost 5 bases, leaving 4 bases of the junction unmatched. The CDR3 is 14 residues long. Germline CDR1 and CDR2: MGHDK and SYGVNS. The DNA for the CDR3 is TGTGCCAGCAGTACAGGGGACCTTAACTATGGCTACACCTTC. Residues: CASSTGDLNYGYTF.